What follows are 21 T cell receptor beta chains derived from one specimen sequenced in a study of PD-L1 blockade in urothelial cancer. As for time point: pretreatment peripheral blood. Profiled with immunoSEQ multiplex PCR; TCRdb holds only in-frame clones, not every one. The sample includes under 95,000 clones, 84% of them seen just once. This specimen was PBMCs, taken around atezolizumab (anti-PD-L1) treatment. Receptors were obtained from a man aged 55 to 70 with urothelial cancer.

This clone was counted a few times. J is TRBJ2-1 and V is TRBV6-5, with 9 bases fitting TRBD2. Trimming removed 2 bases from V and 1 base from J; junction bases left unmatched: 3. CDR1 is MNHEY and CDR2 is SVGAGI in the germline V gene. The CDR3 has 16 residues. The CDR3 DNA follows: TGTGCCAGCAGTTACCGGGGACTAGCTTCCTACAATGAGCAGTTCTTC. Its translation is CASSYRGLASYNEQFF.

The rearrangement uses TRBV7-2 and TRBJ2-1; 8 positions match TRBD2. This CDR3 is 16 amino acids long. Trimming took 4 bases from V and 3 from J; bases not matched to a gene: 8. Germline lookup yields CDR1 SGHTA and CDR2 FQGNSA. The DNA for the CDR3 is TGTGCCAGCAGCTCCTATAGCGGGATTAGCTACAATGAGCAGTTCTTC. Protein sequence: CASSSYSGISYNEQFF.

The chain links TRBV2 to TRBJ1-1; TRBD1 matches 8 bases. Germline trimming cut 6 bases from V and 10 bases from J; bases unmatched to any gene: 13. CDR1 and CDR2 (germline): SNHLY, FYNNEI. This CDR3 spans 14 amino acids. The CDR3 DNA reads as TGTGCCAGCAGGAACGACAGGGGAGTATTCTCAGCTTTCTTT. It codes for CASRNDRGVFSAFF.

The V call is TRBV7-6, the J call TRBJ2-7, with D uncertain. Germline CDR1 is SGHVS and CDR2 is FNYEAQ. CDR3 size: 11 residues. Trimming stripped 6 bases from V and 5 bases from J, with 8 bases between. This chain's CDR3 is CASSYSDEQYF. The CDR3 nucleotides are TGTGCCAGCAGTTATTCCGACGAGCAGTACTTC.

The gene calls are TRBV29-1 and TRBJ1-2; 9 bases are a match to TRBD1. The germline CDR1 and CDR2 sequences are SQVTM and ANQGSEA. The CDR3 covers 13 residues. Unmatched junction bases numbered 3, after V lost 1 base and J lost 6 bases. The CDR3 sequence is CSVEVRQGDGYTF. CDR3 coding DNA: TGCAGCGTTGAAGTACGACAGGGGGATGGCTACACCTTC.

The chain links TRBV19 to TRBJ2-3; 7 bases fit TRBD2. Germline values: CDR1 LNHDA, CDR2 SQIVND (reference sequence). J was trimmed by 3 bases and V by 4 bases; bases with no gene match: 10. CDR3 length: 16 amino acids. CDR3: CASSTPWERGTDTQYF. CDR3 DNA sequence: TGTGCCAGTAGTACGCCTTGGGAGCGGGGTACAGATACGCAGTATTTT.

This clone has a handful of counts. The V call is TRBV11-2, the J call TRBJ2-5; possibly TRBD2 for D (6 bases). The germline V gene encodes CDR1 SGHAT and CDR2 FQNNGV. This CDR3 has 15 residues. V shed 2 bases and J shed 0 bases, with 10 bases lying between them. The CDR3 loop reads CASSLQGLNQETQYF. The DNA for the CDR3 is TGTGCCAGCAGCTTACAGGGACTGAACCAAGAGACCCAGTACTTC. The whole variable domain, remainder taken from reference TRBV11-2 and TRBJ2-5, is EAGVAQSPRYKIIEKRQSVAFWCNPISGHATLYWYQQILGQGPKLLIQFQNNGVVDDSQLPKDRFSAERLKGVDSTLKIQPAKLEDSAVYLCASSLQGLNQETQYFGPGTRLLVL.

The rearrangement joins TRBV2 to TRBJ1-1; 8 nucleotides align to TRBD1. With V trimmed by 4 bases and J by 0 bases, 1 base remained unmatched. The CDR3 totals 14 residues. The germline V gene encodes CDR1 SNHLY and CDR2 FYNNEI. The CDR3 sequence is CASSAGQVNTEAFF. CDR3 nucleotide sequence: TGTGCCAGCAGTGCGGGACAGGTGAACACTGAAGCTTTCTTT.

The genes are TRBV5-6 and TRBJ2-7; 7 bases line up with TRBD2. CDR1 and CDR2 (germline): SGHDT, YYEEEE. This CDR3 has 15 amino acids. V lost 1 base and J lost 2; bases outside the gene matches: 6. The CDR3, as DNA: TGTGCCAGCAGCTTGAGTCTAGCGGAGCCCTACGAGCAGTACTTC. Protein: CASSLSLAEPYEQYF.

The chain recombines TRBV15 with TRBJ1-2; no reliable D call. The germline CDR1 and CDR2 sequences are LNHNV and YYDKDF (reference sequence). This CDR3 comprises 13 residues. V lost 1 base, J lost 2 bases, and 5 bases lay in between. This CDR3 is CATSRAGNYGYTF. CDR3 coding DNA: TGTGCCACCAGCAGAGCGGGAAACTATGGCTACACCTTC. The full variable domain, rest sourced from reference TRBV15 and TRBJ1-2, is DAMVIQNPRYQVTQFGKPVTLSCSQTLNHNVMYWYQQKSSQAPKLLFHYYDKDFNNEADTPDNFQSRRPNTSFCFLDIRSPGLGDTAMYLCATSRAGNYGYTFGSGTRLTVV.

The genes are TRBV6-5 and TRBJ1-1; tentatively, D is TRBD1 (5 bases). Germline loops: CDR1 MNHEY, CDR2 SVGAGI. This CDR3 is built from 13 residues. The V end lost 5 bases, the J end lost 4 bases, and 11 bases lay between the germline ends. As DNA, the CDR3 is TGTGCCAGCAGTCGGCCCGGGGGCACTGAAGCTTTCTTT. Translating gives CASSRPGGTEAFF.

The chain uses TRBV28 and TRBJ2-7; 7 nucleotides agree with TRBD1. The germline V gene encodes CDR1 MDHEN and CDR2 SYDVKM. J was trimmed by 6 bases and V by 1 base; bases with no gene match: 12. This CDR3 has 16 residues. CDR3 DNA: TGTGCCAGCAGTTTATCCTCGGGCAGGGGGACCCGCGAGCAGTACTTC. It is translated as CASSLSSGRGTREQYF.

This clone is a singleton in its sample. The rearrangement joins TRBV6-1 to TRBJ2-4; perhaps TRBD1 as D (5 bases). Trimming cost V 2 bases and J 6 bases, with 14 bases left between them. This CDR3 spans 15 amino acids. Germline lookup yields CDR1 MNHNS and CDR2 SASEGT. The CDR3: CASSERPQGGNIQYF. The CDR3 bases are TGTGCCAGCAGTGAACGACCCCAGGGTGGAAACATTCAGTACTTC.

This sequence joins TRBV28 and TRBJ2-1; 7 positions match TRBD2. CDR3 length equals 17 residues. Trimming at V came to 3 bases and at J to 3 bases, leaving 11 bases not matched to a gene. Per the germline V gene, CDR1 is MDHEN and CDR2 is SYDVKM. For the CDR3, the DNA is TGTGCCAGCAGTTTCGTATTTGGGGCTAGCGGCTACAATGAGCAGTTCTTC. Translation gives CASSFVFGASGYNEQFF.

DNA of the CDR3: TGTGCCAGCAGCTTGAGACAGGGTGGGAACTATGGCTACACCTTC. It encodes CASSLRQGGNYGYTF. The genes are TRBV11-2 and TRBJ1-2; 7 bases match TRBD1. Looked up from germline, CDR1 is SGHAT and CDR2 is FQNNGV. This CDR3 is built from 15 residues. The V and J ends lost 3 bases and 2 bases, in that order; junction bases with no gene match: 6.

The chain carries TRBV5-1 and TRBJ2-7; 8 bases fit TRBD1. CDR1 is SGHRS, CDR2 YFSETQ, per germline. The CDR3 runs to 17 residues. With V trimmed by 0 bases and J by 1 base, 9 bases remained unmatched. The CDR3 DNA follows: TGCGCCAGCAGCTTGGTCGGTTTCCGGGACAGGTCCTACGAGCAGTACTTC. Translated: CASSLVGFRDRSYEQYF.

Written as DNA, the CDR3 is TGTGCCTGGAGTACAGGGAGTCAGCCCCAGCATTTT. Protein sequence: CAWSTGSQPQHF. The gene calls are TRBV30 and TRBJ1-5, with a tentative D call TRBD1 (6 bases). The CDR3 has 12 residues. From germline, CDR1 is GTSNPN and CDR2 SVGIG (reference sequence). V was clipped by 2 bases and J by 6 bases, with 8 bases between them.

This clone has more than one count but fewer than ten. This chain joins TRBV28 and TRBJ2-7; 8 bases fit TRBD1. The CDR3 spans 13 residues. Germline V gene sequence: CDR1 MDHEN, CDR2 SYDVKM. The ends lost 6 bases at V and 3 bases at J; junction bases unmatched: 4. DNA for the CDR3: TGTGCCAGCAGGCCCGGGACAGGCTACGAGCAGTACTTC. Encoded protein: CASRPGTGYEQYF.

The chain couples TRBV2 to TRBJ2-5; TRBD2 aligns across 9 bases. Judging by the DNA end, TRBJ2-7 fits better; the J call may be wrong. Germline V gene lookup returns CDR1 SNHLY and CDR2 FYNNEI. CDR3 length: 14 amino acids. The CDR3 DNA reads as TGTGCCAGCAGTGGTTTTAGCGGGAGTTACGAGCAGTACTTC. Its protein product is CASSGFSGSYEQYF.

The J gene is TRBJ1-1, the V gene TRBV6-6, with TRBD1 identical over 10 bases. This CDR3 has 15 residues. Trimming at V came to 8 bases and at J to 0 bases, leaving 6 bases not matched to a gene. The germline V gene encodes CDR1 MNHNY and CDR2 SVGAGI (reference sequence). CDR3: CASRQGALMNTEAFF. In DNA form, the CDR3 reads TGTGCCAGCCGACAGGGGGCTCTGATGAACACTGAAGCTTTCTTT.

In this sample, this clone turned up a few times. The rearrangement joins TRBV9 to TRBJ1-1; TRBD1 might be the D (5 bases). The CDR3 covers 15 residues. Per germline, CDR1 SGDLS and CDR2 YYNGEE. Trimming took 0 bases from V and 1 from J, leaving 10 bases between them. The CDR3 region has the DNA TGTGCCAGCAGCGTAGTAGGCGACAGGAACACTGAAGCTTTCTTT. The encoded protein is CASSVVGDRNTEAFF.